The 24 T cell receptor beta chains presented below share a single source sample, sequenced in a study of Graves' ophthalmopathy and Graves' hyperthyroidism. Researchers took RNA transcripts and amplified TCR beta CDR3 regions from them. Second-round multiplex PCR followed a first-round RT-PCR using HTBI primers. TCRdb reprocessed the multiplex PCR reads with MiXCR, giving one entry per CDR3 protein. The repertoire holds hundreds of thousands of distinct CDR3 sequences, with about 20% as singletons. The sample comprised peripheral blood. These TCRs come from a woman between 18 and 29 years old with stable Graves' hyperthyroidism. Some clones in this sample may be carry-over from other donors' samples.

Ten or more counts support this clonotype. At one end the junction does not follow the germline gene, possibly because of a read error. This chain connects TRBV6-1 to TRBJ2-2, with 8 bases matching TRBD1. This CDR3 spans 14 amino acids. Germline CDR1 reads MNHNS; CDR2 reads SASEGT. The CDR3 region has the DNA TGTGCCAGCAGTAAGACAGGGGCCACCCGGGAGCTGTTTTTT. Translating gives CASSKTGATRELFF.

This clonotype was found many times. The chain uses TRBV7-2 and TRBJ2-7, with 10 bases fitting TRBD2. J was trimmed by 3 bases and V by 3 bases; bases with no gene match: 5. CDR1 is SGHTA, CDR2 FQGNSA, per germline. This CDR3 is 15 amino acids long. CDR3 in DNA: TGTGCCAGCAGCTTGGAGGGACTAGCGTTCTACGAGCAGTACTTC. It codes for CASSLEGLAFYEQYF.

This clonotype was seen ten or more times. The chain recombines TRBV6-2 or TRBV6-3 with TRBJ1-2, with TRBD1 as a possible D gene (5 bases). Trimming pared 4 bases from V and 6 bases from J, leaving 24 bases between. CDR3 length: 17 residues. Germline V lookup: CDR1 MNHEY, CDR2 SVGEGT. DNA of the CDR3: TGTGCCAGCAGTTGCACCCTCCGGGACCTTCGGCGGGATGGCTACACCTTC. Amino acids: CASSCTLRDLRRDGYTF.

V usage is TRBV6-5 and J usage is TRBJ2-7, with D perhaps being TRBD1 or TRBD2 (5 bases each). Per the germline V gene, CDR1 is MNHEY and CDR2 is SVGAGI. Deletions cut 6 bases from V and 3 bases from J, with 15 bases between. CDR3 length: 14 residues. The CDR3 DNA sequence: TGTGCCAGCAGCTACCGGGACGCGAACTACGAGCAGTACTTC. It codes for CASSYRDANYEQYF.

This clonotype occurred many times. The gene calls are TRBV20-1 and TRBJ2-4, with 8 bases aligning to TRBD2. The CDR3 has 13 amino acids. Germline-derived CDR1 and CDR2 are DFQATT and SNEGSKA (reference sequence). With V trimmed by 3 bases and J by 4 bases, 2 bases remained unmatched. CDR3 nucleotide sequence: TGCAGTGCTAGTCGGGGGGGGAAAAACATTCAGTACTTC. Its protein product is CSASRGGKNIQYF.

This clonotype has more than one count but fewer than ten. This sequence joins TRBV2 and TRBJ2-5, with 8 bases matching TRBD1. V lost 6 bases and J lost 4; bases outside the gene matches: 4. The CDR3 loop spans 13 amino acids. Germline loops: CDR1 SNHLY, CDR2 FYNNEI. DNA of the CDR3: TGTGCCAGCAGGTCAACAGGGGGAGAGACCCAGTACTTC. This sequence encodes CASRSTGGETQYF.

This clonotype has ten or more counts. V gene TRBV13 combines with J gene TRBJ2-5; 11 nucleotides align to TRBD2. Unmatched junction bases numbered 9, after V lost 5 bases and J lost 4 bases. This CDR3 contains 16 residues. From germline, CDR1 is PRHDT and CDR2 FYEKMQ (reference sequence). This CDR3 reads CASSLLTSGGGETQYF. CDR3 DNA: TGTGCCAGCAGCCTTCTAACTAGCGGGGGTGGAGAGACCCAGTACTTC.

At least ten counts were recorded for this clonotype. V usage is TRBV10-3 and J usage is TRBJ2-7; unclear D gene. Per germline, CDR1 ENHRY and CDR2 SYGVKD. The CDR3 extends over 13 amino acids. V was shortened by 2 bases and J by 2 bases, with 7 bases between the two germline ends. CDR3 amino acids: CAISEGGTYEQYF. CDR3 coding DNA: TGTGCCATCAGTGAGGGCGGAACCTACGAGCAGTACTTC.

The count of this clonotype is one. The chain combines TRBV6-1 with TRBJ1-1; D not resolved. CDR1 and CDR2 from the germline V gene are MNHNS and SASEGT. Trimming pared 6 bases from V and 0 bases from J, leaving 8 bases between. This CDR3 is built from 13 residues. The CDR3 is CASSDFMNTEAFF. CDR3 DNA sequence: TGTGCCAGCAGCGATTTCATGAACACTGAAGCTTTCTTT.

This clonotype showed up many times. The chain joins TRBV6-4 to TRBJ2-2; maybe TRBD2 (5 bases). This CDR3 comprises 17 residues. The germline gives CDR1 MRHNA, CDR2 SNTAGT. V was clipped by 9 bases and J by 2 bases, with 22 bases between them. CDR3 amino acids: CARAPAGIRANTGELFF. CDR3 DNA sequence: TGTGCCAGAGCACCCGCGGGTATAAGGGCCAACACCGGGGAGCTGTTTTTT.

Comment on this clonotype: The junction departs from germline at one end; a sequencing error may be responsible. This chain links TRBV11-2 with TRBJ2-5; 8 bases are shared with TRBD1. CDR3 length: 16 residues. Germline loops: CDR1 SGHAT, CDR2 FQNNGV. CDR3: CASSLAPGQGRETKYF. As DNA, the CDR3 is TGTGCCAGCAGCTTAGCCCCTGGACAGGGCCGGGAGACCAAGTACTTC.

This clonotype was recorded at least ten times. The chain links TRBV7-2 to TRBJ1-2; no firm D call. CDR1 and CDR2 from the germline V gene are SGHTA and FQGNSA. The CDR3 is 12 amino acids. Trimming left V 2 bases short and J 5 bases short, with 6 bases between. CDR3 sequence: CASSLYGYGYTF. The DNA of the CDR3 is TGTGCCAGCAGCTTATACGGGTATGGCTACACCTTC.

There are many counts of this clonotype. Written as DNA, the CDR3 is TGTGCCAGCAGGCCTAGCGGGAGAGAGACCCAGTACTTC. Translation: CASRPSGRETQYF. The gene calls are TRBV28 and TRBJ2-5; 10 bases are a match to TRBD2. The CDR3 covers 13 residues. The V gene's germline CDR1 is MDHEN and CDR2 SYDVKM. V dropped 6 bases and J dropped 4; count of bases not matched to a gene: 2. Full variable domain (rest looked up from reference TRBV28 and TRBJ2-5): DVKVTQSSRYLVKRTGEKVFLECVQDMDHENMFWYRQDPGLGLRLIYFSYDVKMKEKGDIPEGYSVSREKKERFSLILESASTNQTSMYLCASRPSGRETQYFGPGTRLLVL.

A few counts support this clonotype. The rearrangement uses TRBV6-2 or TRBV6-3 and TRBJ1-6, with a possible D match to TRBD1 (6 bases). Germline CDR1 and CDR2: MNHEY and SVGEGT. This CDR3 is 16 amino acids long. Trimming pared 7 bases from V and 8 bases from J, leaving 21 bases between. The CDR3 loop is CASTPHGTFNDSPLHF. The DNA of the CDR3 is TGTGCCAGCACCCCCCACGGGACATTTAATGATTCACCCCTCCACTTT.

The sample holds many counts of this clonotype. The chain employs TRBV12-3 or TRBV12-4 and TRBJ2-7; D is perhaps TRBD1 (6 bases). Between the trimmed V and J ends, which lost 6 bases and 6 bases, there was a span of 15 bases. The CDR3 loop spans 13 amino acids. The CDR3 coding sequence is TGTGCCAGCAGCCTCAACAGGGCAGGCGAGCAGTACTTC. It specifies CASSLNRAGEQYF.

CDR3 sequence reads: CASSSPNFYEQYF. The CDR3 nucleotides read TGTGCCAGCAGCTCTCCGAACTTCTACGAGCAGTACTTC. The chain carries TRBV7-2 and TRBJ2-7; D remains unclear. With 4 bases removed from V and 3 bases from J, the gap between germline ends came to 10 bases. CDR3 size: 13 residues. Per germline, CDR1 SGHTA and CDR2 FQGNSA.

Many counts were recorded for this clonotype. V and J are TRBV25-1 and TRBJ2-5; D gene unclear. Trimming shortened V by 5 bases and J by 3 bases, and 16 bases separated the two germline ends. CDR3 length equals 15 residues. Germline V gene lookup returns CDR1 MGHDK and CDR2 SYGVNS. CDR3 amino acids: CASSNFLVVEETQYF. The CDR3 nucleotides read TGTGCCAGCAGTAACTTTCTGGTGGTAGAAGAGACCCAGTACTTC.

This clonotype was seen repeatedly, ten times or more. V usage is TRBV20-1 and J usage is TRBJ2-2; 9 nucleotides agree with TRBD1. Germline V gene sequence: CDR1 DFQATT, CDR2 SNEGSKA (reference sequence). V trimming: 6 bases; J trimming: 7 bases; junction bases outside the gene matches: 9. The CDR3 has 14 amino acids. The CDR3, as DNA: TGCAGTGCCAGCCGGACAGGGGATGGCGGGGAGCTGTTTTTT. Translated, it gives CSASRTGDGGELFF.

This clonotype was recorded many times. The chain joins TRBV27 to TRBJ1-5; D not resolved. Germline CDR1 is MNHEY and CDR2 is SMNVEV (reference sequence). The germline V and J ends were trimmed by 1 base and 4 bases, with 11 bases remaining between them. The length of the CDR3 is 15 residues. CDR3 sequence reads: CASSLLGRQNQPQHF. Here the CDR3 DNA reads TGTGCCAGCAGTTTATTGGGCCGCCAGAATCAGCCCCAGCATTTT.

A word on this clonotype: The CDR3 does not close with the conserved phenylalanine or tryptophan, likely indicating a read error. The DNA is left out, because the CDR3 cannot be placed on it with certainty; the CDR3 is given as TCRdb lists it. The CDR3 is CASSERTPGELLL. The rearrangement joins TRBV6-1 to TRBJ2-2. The germline V gene encodes CDR1 MNHNS and CDR2 SASEGT. The CDR3 length is 13 residues, termini included.

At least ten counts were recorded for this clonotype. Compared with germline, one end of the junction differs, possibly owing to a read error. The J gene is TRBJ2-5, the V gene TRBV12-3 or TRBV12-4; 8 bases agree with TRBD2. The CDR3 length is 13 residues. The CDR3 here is CASSVAGSETQYF. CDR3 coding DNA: TGTGCCAGCAGTGTAGCGGGATCAGAGACCCAGTACTTC.

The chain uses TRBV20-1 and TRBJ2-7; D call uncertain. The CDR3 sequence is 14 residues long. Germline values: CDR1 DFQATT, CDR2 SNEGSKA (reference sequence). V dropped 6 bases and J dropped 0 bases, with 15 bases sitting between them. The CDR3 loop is CSATPGRFSYEQYF. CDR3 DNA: TGCAGTGCAACCCCCGGACGGTTCTCCTACGAGCAGTACTTC.

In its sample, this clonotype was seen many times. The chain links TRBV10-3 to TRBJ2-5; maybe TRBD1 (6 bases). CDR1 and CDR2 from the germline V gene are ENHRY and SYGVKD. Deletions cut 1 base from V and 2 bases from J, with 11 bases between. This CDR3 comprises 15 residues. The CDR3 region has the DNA TGTGCCATCAGTGAGTGGACAGCGTTACAAGAGACCCAGTACTTC. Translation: CAISEWTALQETQYF.

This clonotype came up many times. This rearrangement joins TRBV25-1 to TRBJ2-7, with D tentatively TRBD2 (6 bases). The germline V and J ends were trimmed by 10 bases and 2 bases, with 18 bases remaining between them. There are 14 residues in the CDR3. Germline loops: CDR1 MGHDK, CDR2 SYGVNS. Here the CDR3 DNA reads TGTGCCACAGGAAATGAGGAGGGAGCCTACGAGCAGTACTTC. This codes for CATGNEEGAYEQYF.